The 14 T cell receptor beta chains given below trace back to one sample, sequenced in a study of vaccination and CD4 T cells after COVID-19. With the Oncomine TCR Beta short-read assay, DNA from cultured CD4+ T cells was sequenced. TCRdb passed the PCR reads through MiXCR, listing each CDR3 protein once. The top ten hold 15% to 20% of the sample, which has around 19,000 distinct CDR3 sequences, roughly 40% seen once. The treatment denotes: roughly ten-day PBMC culture with coronavirus spike peptide pools or control peptides (ViraFEST assay). Their recognized antigens are unknown. The material sequenced was CD4+ T cells from blood, cultured in vitro, taken before SARS-CoV-2 vaccination. All receptors derive from a human donor who received a COVID-19 vaccine.

In this sample, this clonotype turned up a few times. V gene TRBV7-6 combines with J gene TRBJ2-3; 12 bases map to TRBD2. Germline CDR1 is SGHVS and CDR2 is FNYEAQ. Germline trimming cut 5 bases from V and 4 bases from J; bases unmatched to any gene: 4. CDR3 length: 15 amino acids. CDR3 bases: TGTGCCAGCAGCCCAGGACTAGCGGGACCAGATACGCAGTATTTT. Its protein product is CASSPGLAGPDTQYF.

The J gene is TRBJ1-2, the V gene TRBV20-1; D might be TRBD1 (5 bases). The CDR3 is made up of 16 amino acids. The V end was cut by 0 bases, the J end by 0 bases, with 14 bases between. Germline V gene sequence: CDR1 DFQATT, CDR2 SNEGSKA (reference sequence). CDR3 in amino acids: CSARDPSGGANYGYTF. CDR3 in DNA: TGCAGTGCTAGAGATCCATCGGGGGGGGCTAACTATGGCTACACCTTC.

The chain carries TRBV19 and TRBJ1-4, with no clear D. V was shortened by 3 bases and J by 6 bases, with 17 bases between the two germline ends. The CDR3 covers 16 residues. Germline CDR1 is LNHDA and CDR2 is SQIVND (reference sequence). In DNA, the CDR3 is TGTGCCAGTAGTATGCTCAACCCGGGATCGGATGAAAAACTGTTTTTT. Protein: CASSMLNPGSDEKLFF.

This clonotype occurred a few times. The V gene is TRBV6-1, the J gene TRBJ1-1; unclear D gene. Germline V lookup: CDR1 MNHNS, CDR2 SASEGT. Trimming stripped 6 bases from V and 1 base from J, with 15 bases between. The CDR3 is 15 residues long. CDR3 sequence reads: CASSFQRLSNTEAFF. CDR3 nucleotides: TGTGCCAGCAGCTTTCAGAGACTTTCGAACACTGAAGCTTTCTTT.

V usage is TRBV28 and J usage is TRBJ2-7, with D maybe TRBD2 (6 bases). The CDR3 runs to 18 residues. Between the trimmed V and J ends, which lost 5 bases and 7 bases, there was a span of 30 bases. Germline assignment: CDR1 MDHEN and CDR2 SYDVKM. The CDR3 DNA sequence: TGTGCCAGCAGTCCATTCAGAGTACAGCGCGGGGACCGGGGTGAGCAGTACTTC. Translation: CASSPFRVQRGDRGEQYF.

The gene calls are TRBV7-2 and TRBJ2-4; the match to TRBD2 covers 9 bases. With V trimmed by 1 base and J by 8 bases, 9 bases remained unmatched. This CDR3 has 16 amino acids. Germline V lookup: CDR1 SGHTA, CDR2 FQGNSA. The CDR3 coding sequence is TGTGCCAGCAGCTTAGGCCTTGGACTAGCGACGGACATTCAGTACTTC. It is translated as CASSLGLGLATDIQYF.

This clonotype turned up a few times. V usage is TRBV7-9 and J usage is TRBJ1-1; D not certain. Germline V gene sequence: CDR1 SEHNR, CDR2 FQNEAQ (reference sequence). This CDR3 is 15 amino acids long. V lost 1 base and J lost 0, with 9 bases in between. Here the CDR3 reads CASSLESEMNTEAFF. In DNA, the CDR3 is TGTGCCAGCAGCTTAGAAAGCGAGATGAACACTGAAGCTTTCTTT.

The chain has TRBV29-1 and TRBJ1-6, with D maybe TRBD1 (5 bases). The germline V gene encodes CDR1 SQVTM and CDR2 ANQGSEA. The length of the CDR3 is 13 residues. Trimming shortened V by 5 bases and J by 7 bases, and 12 bases separated the two germline ends. CDR3 bases: TGCAGCGTTCGGGCAGGGCCCAATTCACCCCTCCACTTT. Amino acids: CSVRAGPNSPLHF.

This clonotype has more than one count but fewer than ten. This chain connects TRBV7-9 to TRBJ1-2; D not resolved. This CDR3 comprises 16 residues. The V and J ends lost 2 bases and 4 bases respectively, with 17 bases between them. Germline assignment: CDR1 SEHNR and CDR2 FQNEAQ (reference sequence). The chain's CDR3 is CASSLYPDGFIYGYTF. CDR3 in DNA: TGTGCCAGCAGCTTATACCCGGACGGGTTTATCTATGGCTACACCTTC.

CDR3 loop: CASSYLPSYEQYF. DNA for the CDR3: TGTGCCAGCAGTTACTTACCCTCCTACGAGCAGTACTTC. The chain joins TRBV6-2 or TRBV6-3 to TRBJ2-7; D call uncertain. Germline assignment: CDR1 MNHEY and CDR2 SVGEGT. The V gene lost 1 base and the J gene lost 0 bases, with 4 bases spanning the gap. This CDR3 is built from 13 residues.

This clonotype turned up a few times. The rearrangement links TRBV29-1 to TRBJ1-2; no clear D gene. In germline, CDR1 is SQVTM, CDR2 ANQGSEA. V was trimmed by 4 bases and J by 6 bases, leaving 15 bases between them. CDR3 length equals 13 residues. The CDR3 DNA sequence: TGCAGCGTTGGCGACCCTCCAGCAAATGGCTACACCTTC. Its protein product is CSVGDPPANGYTF.

Sample share makes this clonotype medium-sized (0.01 to 0.1%). The J gene is TRBJ1-2, the V gene TRBV7-8, with 8 bases lining up with TRBD1. CDR3 length equals 16 residues. After removal of 5 bases from V and 7 bases from J, the junction contained 15 bases not matched to a gene. Germline V gives CDR1 SGHVS, CDR2 FQNEAQ. The CDR3: CASSIDPTGVLSGYTF. The CDR3 DNA sequence: TGTGCCAGCAGCATAGACCCGACAGGGGTCCTTTCTGGCTACACCTTC.

CDR3 DNA sequence: TGTGCCAGTACCCCATCGGAGCGGCTCACAGATACGCAGTATTTT. Translating gives CASTPSERLTDTQYF. The chain joins TRBV19 to TRBJ2-3; possible D gene TRBD2, 5 bases. CDR3 size: 15 residues. Between the trimmed V and J ends, which lost 7 bases and 2 bases, there was a span of 16 bases. The germline CDR1 and CDR2 sequences are LNHDA and SQIVND (reference sequence).

The J gene is TRBJ2-7, the V gene TRBV20-1; 8 bases map to TRBD1. The J segment lost 4 bases and the V segment lost 0 bases, leaving 11 bases of the junction unmatched. Germline loops: CDR1 DFQATT, CDR2 SNEGSKA (reference sequence). The CDR3 has 16 residues. As DNA, the CDR3 is TGCAGTGCTAGAGATATCTCCCGACAGGGGCCTTACGAGCAGTACTTC. This gives the protein CSARDISRQGPYEQYF.